Listed here are 32 T cell receptor beta chains from one sample, sequenced in a study of OX40 agonist ivuxolimab in advanced cancers. Measured with immunoSEQ multiplex PCR; TCRdb has only the in-frame clones, and not every one. The sample lists about 69,000 clones, over 60% occurring once. The specimen was CD4+ or CD8+ T cells sorted from blood, collected in a trial of the OX40 agonist ivuxolimab. These receptors all come from an adult with an advanced solid tumor such as melanoma, head and neck, liver or kidney cancer.

The gene calls are TRBV5-1 and TRBJ1-2; D may be TRBD1 (5 bases). The germline V and J ends were trimmed by 4 bases and 7 bases, with 23 bases remaining between them. The CDR3 contains 16 residues. CDR1 and CDR2 (germline): SGHRS, YFSETQ. CDR3: CASSPRGDGEARGYTF. CDR3 DNA: TGCGCCAGCAGCCCTCGGGGGGACGGCGAGGCCCGTGGCTACACCTTC. Complete variable domain (other parts from reference TRBV5-1 and TRBJ1-2): KAGVTQTPRYLIKTRGQQVTLSCSPISGHRSVSWYQQTPGQGLQFLFEYFSETQRNKGNFPGRFSGRQFSNSRSEMNVSTLELGDSALYLCASSPRGDGEARGYTFGSGTRLTVV.

V and J are TRBV7-9 and TRBJ1-6; 7 positions agree with TRBD1. There are 14 residues in the CDR3. With 5 bases clipped from V and 8 bases from J, the junction kept 6 bases outside the gene matches. Germline V gene data show CDR1 as SEHNR and CDR2 as FQNEAQ (reference sequence). Written as DNA, the CDR3 is TGTGCCAGCAGCCCAAAGACAGGGCATTCACCCCTCCACTTT. Its translation is CASSPKTGHSPLHF.

The chain uses TRBV6-1 and TRBJ2-2; no reliable D call. The CDR3 runs 15 residues. CDR1 and CDR2 (germline): MNHNS, SASEGT. Trimming stripped 7 bases from V and 7 bases from J, with 19 bases between. The chain's CDR3 is CASILGPLRGGELFF. The CDR3 coding sequence is TGTGCCAGCATCCTCGGGCCATTGCGCGGCGGGGAGCTGTTTTTT.

This clone was observed a single time. The rearrangement uses TRBV5-4 and TRBJ2-6; 7 bases line up with TRBD1. This CDR3 is built from 17 residues. The V gene's germline CDR1 is SGHNT and CDR2 YYREEE (reference sequence). Losses at the gene ends were 1 base for V and 0 bases for J; bases not matched to a gene: 4. CDR3 DNA sequence: TGTGCCAGCAGCTTGAACAGGGGACCCTCTGGGGCCAACGTCCTGACTTTC. Protein: CASSLNRGPSGANVLTF.

The chain joins TRBV7-9 to TRBJ2-7, with a possible D match to TRBD2 (6 bases). The V and J ends lost 5 bases and 6 bases respectively, with 14 bases between them. The germline V gene encodes CDR1 SEHNR and CDR2 FQNEAQ (reference sequence). The CDR3 is made up of 13 amino acids. The CDR3 protein is CASSTGTSLEQYF. The CDR3 DNA follows: TGTGCCAGCAGCACCGGGACTTCCCTCGAGCAGTACTTC. Looking up the rest from reference TRBV7-9 and TRBJ2-7 gives the full variable domain: DTGVSQNPRHKITKRGQNVTFRCDPISEHNRLYWYRQTLGQGPEFLTYFQNEAQLEKSRLLSDRFSAERPKGSFSTLEIQRTEQGDSAMYLCASSTGTSLEQYFGPGTRLTVT.

This clone was observed a few times. The J gene is TRBJ2-7, the V gene TRBV5-4, with TRBD1 matching over 11 bases. V was clipped by 0 bases and J by 4 bases; unmatched bases: 3. CDR3 size: 15 residues. Germline CDR1 is SGHNT and CDR2 is YYREEE (reference sequence). CDR3 protein: CASSLGGQGGYEQYF. The CDR3 DNA is TGTGCCAGCAGCTTGGGGGGACAGGGGGGTTACGAGCAGTACTTC.

The chain links TRBV29-1 to TRBJ1-1, with 7 bases fitting TRBD1. The germline gives CDR1 SQVTM, CDR2 ANQGSEA. This CDR3 spans 13 amino acids. J gave up 1 base and V 4 bases, and 3 bases lay outside the gene matches. CDR3 sequence (DNA): TGCAGCGTTGTTGGACAGGAGAACACTGAAGCTTTCTTT. As protein: CSVVGQENTEAFF.

The chain has TRBV6-5 and TRBJ1-1, with 8 bases that match TRBD1. Germline CDR1 is MNHEY and CDR2 is SVGAGI. Trimming took 6 bases from V and 4 from J; bases not matched to a gene: 10. CDR3 length: 15 residues. This chain's CDR3 is CASSRRQGRGTEAFF. The CDR3 nucleotides are TGTGCCAGCAGCCGACGACAGGGGAGGGGCACTGAAGCTTTCTTT.

The CDR3 DNA follows: TGTGCCAGCAGTGAACGGGCGGTTCGCACAGATACGCAGTATTTT. Its protein product is CASSERAVRTDTQYF. This chain links TRBV2 with TRBJ2-3, with D unresolved. Trimming removed 2 bases at V and 1 base at J, with 10 bases between. The CDR3 loop spans 15 amino acids. The V gene's germline CDR1 is SNHLY and CDR2 FYNNEI.

CDR3 sequence reads: CASNSGTKHNEQFF. CDR3 bases: TGTGCCAGCAACTCCGGGACTAAACACAATGAGCAGTTCTTC. The chain joins TRBV9 to TRBJ2-1, with TRBD2 identical over 7 bases. The CDR3 spans 14 residues. Looked up from germline, CDR1 is SGDLS and CDR2 is YYNGEE. V shed 6 bases and J 5 bases; nucleotides not matched to a gene: 8. Full variable domain (remainder filled in from reference TRBV9 and TRBJ2-1): DSGVTQTPKHLITATGQRVTLRCSPRSGDLSVYWYQQSLDQGLQFLIQYYNGEERAKGNILERFSAQQFPDLHSELNLSSLELGDSALYFCASNSGTKHNEQFFGPGTRLTVL.

This clone has a handful of counts. This same CDR3 is encoded by further DNA sequences in the sample. The chain links TRBV2 to TRBJ2-6; 7 bases fit TRBD1. The V gene's germline CDR1 is SNHLY and CDR2 FYNNEI. The CDR3 spans 15 residues. Unmatched junction bases numbered 6, after V lost 6 bases and J lost 4 bases. The chain's CDR3 is CASSVGGRGANVLTF. CDR3 sequence (DNA): TGTGCCAGCAGCGTAGGGGGCAGGGGGGCCAACGTCCTGACTTTC. The entire variable domain, with the rest obtained from reference TRBV2 and TRBJ2-6, is as follows: EPEVTQTPSHQVTQMGQEVILRCVPISNHLYFYWYRQILGQKVEFLVSFYNNEISEKSEIFDDQFSVERPDGSNFTLKIRSTKLEDSAMYFCASSVGGRGANVLTFGAGSRLTVL.

CDR3 in amino acids: CATSREWGWDKNIQYF. The CDR3, as DNA: TGTGCCACCAGCAGAGAGTGGGGATGGGACAAAAACATTCAGTACTTC. This chain uses TRBV15 with TRBJ2-4; D is unresolved. The CDR3 loop spans 16 amino acids. In germline, CDR1 is LNHNV, CDR2 YYDKDF (reference sequence). V was cut by 0 bases and J by 3 bases, with 12 bases left in between. The full variable domain, with the rest looked up from reference TRBV15 and TRBJ2-4, is DAMVIQNPRYQVTQFGKPVTLSCSQTLNHNVMYWYQQKSSQAPKLLFHYYDKDFNNEADTPDNFQSRRPNTSFCFLDIRSPGLGDTAMYLCATSREWGWDKNIQYFGAGTRLSVL.

This chain links TRBV10-1 with TRBJ2-3; maybe TRBD2 (6 bases). The CDR3 extends over 16 amino acids. Trimming cost V 0 bases and J 1 base, with 11 bases left between them. Germline CDR1 is WNHNN and CDR2 is SYGVQD (reference sequence). CDR3 in amino acids: CASSESRAGRTDTQYF. Written as DNA, the CDR3 is TGCGCCAGCAGTGAGTCAAGAGCGGGCCGCACAGATACGCAGTATTTT.

V gene TRBV2 combines with J gene TRBJ2-1; 7 bases match TRBD1. CDR3 length equals 15 residues. Trimming at V came to 7 bases and at J to 0 bases, leaving 6 bases not matched to a gene. Germline CDR1 reads SNHLY; CDR2 reads FYNNEI. The CDR3 DNA reads TGTGCCAGCATGACAGGGCTTAGCTCCTACAATGAGCAGTTCTTC. Encoded protein: CASMTGLSSYNEQFF.

This rearrangement joins TRBV5-1 to TRBJ2-3, with D perhaps TRBD1 or TRBD2 (6 bases each). Trimming cost V 0 bases and J 1 base, with 15 bases left between them. Per the germline V gene, CDR1 is SGHRS and CDR2 is YFSETQ. The CDR3 contains 17 residues. CDR3: CASSLAGGGRGTDTQYF. CDR3 DNA: TGCGCCAGCAGCTTGGCCGGAGGGGGTCGGGGCACAGATACGCAGTATTTT. Combining the CDR3 with reference TRBV5-1 and TRBJ2-3 gives the whole variable domain KAGVTQTPRYLIKTRGQQVTLSCSPISGHRSVSWYQQTPGQGLQFLFEYFSETQRNKGNFPGRFSGRQFSNSRSEMNVSTLELGDSALYLCASSLAGGGRGTDTQYFGPGTRLTVL.

This clone occurred a few times. The chain carries TRBV19 and TRBJ2-5; 8 bases fit TRBD1. Germline lookup yields CDR1 LNHDA and CDR2 SQIVND (reference sequence). The J segment lost 9 bases and the V segment lost 5 bases, leaving 11 bases of the junction unmatched. The CDR3 contains 14 residues. This chain's CDR3 is CASSHQGAQGAQYF. CDR3 coding DNA: TGTGCCAGTAGTCATCAGGGGGCCCAGGGGGCCCAGTACTTC.

This chain connects TRBV7-8 to TRBJ2-2, with a tentative D call TRBD2 (6 bases). The CDR3 is made up of 16 amino acids. V lost 6 bases to trimming and J lost 4 bases, with 18 bases between them. Germline values: CDR1 SGHVS, CDR2 FQNEAQ. Written as DNA, the CDR3 is TGTGCCAGCAGTCTTACCCCGGGACTGCCCACCGGGGAGCTGTTTTTT. Residues: CASSLTPGLPTGELFF.

The table lists this clone with a count of one. V and J are TRBV9 and TRBJ2-7, with D possibly being TRBD1 or TRBD2 (5 bases each). Germline V gene data show CDR1 as SGDLS and CDR2 as YYNGEE. The V gene lost 0 bases and the J gene lost 5 bases, with 21 bases spanning the gap. The CDR3 covers 17 residues. The CDR3 nucleotides read TGTGCCAGCAGCGTAGCCCCCAGGGTGGGGCACGGGGACGAGCAGTACTTC. It codes for CASSVAPRVGHGDEQYF.

This chain joins TRBV10-2 and TRBJ2-7, with TRBD2 as a possible D gene (5 bases). Trimming stripped 3 bases from V and 0 bases from J, with 9 bases between. Germline lookup yields CDR1 WSHSY and CDR2 SAAADI. This CDR3 has 14 residues. The CDR3 region has the DNA TGCGCCAGCAGTGACCAGCTAGCCTCCTACGAGCAGTACTTC. It specifies CASSDQLASYEQYF.

This clone was counted a few times. The chain is built from TRBV30 and TRBJ1-4; unclear D gene. Germline V lookup: CDR1 GTSNPN, CDR2 SVGIG (reference sequence). The CDR3 has 13 amino acids. V gave up 2 bases and J gave up 5 bases, with 9 bases separating them. CDR3 in amino acids: CAWSFGGNEKLFF. For the CDR3, the DNA is TGTGCCTGGAGTTTTGGCGGGAATGAAAAACTGTTTTTT.

The chain employs TRBV5-1 and TRBJ1-1; tentatively, D is TRBD1 (5 bases). Trimming removed 0 bases from V and 4 bases from J, with 13 bases in between. This CDR3 region has 15 residues. The germline CDR1 and CDR2 sequences are SGHRS and YFSETQ. The DNA of the CDR3 is TGCGCCAGCAGCTTGGCCACGGGTGGGGGCACTGAAGCTTTCTTT. Residues: CASSLATGGGTEAFF.

The chain joins TRBV15 to TRBJ2-7; D gene ambiguous. Trimming cost V 1 base and J 2 bases, with 12 bases left between them. The CDR3 has 15 residues. CDR1 LNHNV and CDR2 YYDKDF come from the germline V gene (reference sequence). The CDR3 reads CATSRVEGRAYEQYF. The CDR3 bases are TGTGCCACCAGCAGAGTAGAAGGAAGAGCCTACGAGCAGTACTTC.

The rearrangement links TRBV9 to TRBJ1-4; no clear D. Per the germline V gene, CDR1 is SGDLS and CDR2 is YYNGEE. The CDR3 contains 14 residues. Trimming took 3 bases from V and 5 from J, leaving 11 bases between them. In nucleotides, the CDR3 is TGTGCCAGCAGCGCCCAGAGCAGCAATGAAAAACTGTTTTTT. Translating gives CASSAQSSNEKLFF.

This clone came up a few times. The chain recombines TRBV5-1 with TRBJ1-2; 9 bases match TRBD1. J gave up 6 bases and V 4 bases, and 4 bases lay outside the gene matches. Germline V gene data show CDR1 as SGHRS and CDR2 as YFSETQ. The CDR3 consists of 13 residues. The CDR3 nucleotides read TGCGCCAGCAGCAGGACAGGGGATCATGGCTACACCTTC. Its protein is CASSRTGDHGYTF.

The chain has TRBV18 and TRBJ1-3; D uncertain. V shed 3 bases and J shed 8 bases, with 11 bases lying between them. The germline CDR1 and CDR2 sequences are KGHSH and LQKENI. This CDR3 is 13 amino acids long. In DNA form, the CDR3 reads TGTGCCAGCTCACCTTCCAGTACGGACACCATATATTTT. Residues: CASSPSSTDTIYF.

In nucleotides, the CDR3 is TGTGCCAGCAAGGGTATGGATACGCAGTATTTT. It codes for CASKGMDTQYF. This chain links TRBV6-5 with TRBJ2-3; the D is unclear. The length of the CDR3 is 11 residues. Germline V gene sequence: CDR1 MNHEY, CDR2 SVGAGI. Trimming removed 7 bases at V and 6 bases at J, with 8 bases between.

The chain combines TRBV28 with TRBJ1-1, with a tentative D call TRBD1 (5 bases). The CDR3 runs to 16 residues. Germline CDR1 reads MDHEN; CDR2 reads SYDVKM. V was trimmed by 5 bases and J by 6 bases, leaving 22 bases between them. The CDR3 DNA sequence: TGTGCCAGCAGTCCCATTGGGACGGCACAGGATCCTGAAGCTTTCTTT. This encodes CASSPIGTAQDPEAFF.

The chain is built from TRBV19 and TRBJ1-5; D ambiguous. V dropped 3 bases and J dropped 4 bases, with 7 bases sitting between them. Germline-derived CDR1 and CDR2 are LNHDA and SQIVND (reference sequence). There are 13 residues in the CDR3. CDR3 protein: CASSMDLNQPQHF. CDR3 in DNA: TGTGCCAGTAGTATGGACTTAAATCAGCCCCAGCATTTT.

In its sample, this clone was seen a few times. The chain employs TRBV7-2 and TRBJ2-3; D perhaps matches TRBD2 (5 bases). The V and J ends lost 5 bases and 4 bases respectively, with 13 bases between them. CDR3 length: 14 residues. CDR1 SGHTA and CDR2 FQGNSA come from the germline V gene. CDR3 amino acids: CASSLELVADTQYF. In nucleotides, the CDR3 is TGTGCCAGCAGCCTCGAACTAGTCGCAGATACGCAGTATTTT. The whole variable domain, remainder taken from reference TRBV7-2 and TRBJ2-3, is GAGVSQSPSNKVTEKGKDVELRCDPISGHTALYWYRQSLGQGLEFLIYFQGNSAPDKSGLPSDRFSAERTGGSVSTLTIQRTQQEDSAVYLCASSLELVADTQYFGPGTRLTVL.

This clone was counted a single time. The rearrangement joins TRBV2 to TRBJ1-1; D is uncertain. The V end was cut by 6 bases, the J end by 3 bases, with 11 bases between. The CDR3 is 13 amino acids. Germline V lookup: CDR1 SNHLY, CDR2 FYNNEI. The DNA of the CDR3 is TGTGCCAGCAGCGCGACGGGTTACACTGAAGCTTTCTTT. Translating it yields CASSATGYTEAFF.

Relative to its sample, this clone is medium-sized. The genes are TRBV30 and TRBJ1-3; tentative D call: TRBD1 (5 bases). CDR1 is GTSNPN, CDR2 SVGIG, per germline (reference sequence). The CDR3 consists of 14 residues. Trimming removed 3 bases at V and 3 bases at J, with 12 bases between. Written as DNA, the CDR3 is TGTGCCTGGAGACAGGCCACAGTTGGAAACACCATATATTTT. Translation: CAWRQATVGNTIYF.

CDR3 sequence: CASSVGRSNQPQHF. Written as DNA, the CDR3 is TGTGCCAGCAGTGTTGGCAGGTCCAATCAGCCCCAGCATTTT. This sequence joins TRBV6-1 and TRBJ1-5; D uncertain. This CDR3 is 14 amino acids long. Germline V CDR1 and CDR2: MNHNS, SASEGT. The V end was cut by 4 bases, the J end by 3 bases, with 10 bases between.